Sequencing of this T cell receptor beta chain was carried out in a study of shared clonotypes between healthy human individuals. Broader study findings: The authors sampled blood alone, and tissue repertoires likely differ.

This CDR3 has 16 residues. Germline lookup yields CDR1 MNHEY and CDR2 SMNVEV (reference sequence). Deletions cut 5 bases from V and 0 bases from J, with 13 bases between. A few counts support this clone. Its antigen is unidentified. Donors were Caucasian adults residing in Nashville, Tennessee, USA. The assay was run at deep level. Authors' methods: ImmunoSEQ junction-only sequences lacked quality scores, so their filtering differed. Repertoires were generated with immunoSEQ multiplex PCR, while TCRdb's copy carries only in-frame clones and drops some. The V and J calls and the clone size are those of that table, but D and trimming were determined from the DNA. The sample records hundreds of thousands of clones, roughly 80% being singletons.

This chain uses TRBV27 with TRBJ1-4, with TRBD1 as a possible D gene (6 bases). The sequence was collected from a woman aged 40 to 50 in good health. Some clones in this sample may be carry-over from other donors' samples. Sequencing used PBMCs. The chain's CDR3 is CASSKTGHATNEKLFF. The CDR3 nucleotides are TGTGCCAGCAGTAAGACAGGCCATGCAACTAATGAAAAACTGTTTTTT.